A selection of T cell receptor beta chains follows, all from one sample in a study of shared clonotypes between healthy human individuals. Clones were sequenced by immunoSEQ multiplex PCR, and TCRdb holds only the in-frame ones, with some missing. The sample contains roughly 2,000,000 clones, around 93% of which appear only once. Sequencing was carried out using naive CD8+ T cells from PBMCs. The receptors were gathered from a man aged 18 to 29 in good health. Some clones in this sample may be carry-over from other donors' samples. Each CDR3 is given with its conserved first and last residue. The D gene is left open where the match is weak. Rows may omit the clone size; those that give it use once, few, many or a size class.

size | length | J | D | V | DNA | CDR3
NA | 14 | TRBJ1-2 | NA | TRBV6-1 | TGTGCCAGCAGTGAATGGGGAACGGGCTATGGCTACACCTTC | CASSEWGTGYGYTF
NA | 13 | TRBJ1-6 | TRBD1 | TRBV30 | TGTGCCTGGAGTGTACAGGGGGACTCACCCCTCCACTTT | CAWSVQGDSPLHF
NA | 18 | TRBJ1-3 | NA | TRBV7-9 | TGTGCCAGCAGCTCCGCCCGGGTGGTGGAGGAAGCTGGAAACACCATATATTTT | CASSSARVVEEAGNTIYF
NA | 14 | TRBJ2-7 | NA | TRBV21-1 | TGTGCCAGCAGCAAAACCGGGACAGGGGCCGAGCAGTACTTC | CASSKTGTGAEQYF
NA | 15 | TRBJ1-2 | TRBD1 | TRBV28 | TGTGCCAGCAGTTCCCCCCGGACAGGGGCGCGAGGCTACACCTTC | CASSSPRTGARGYTF
NA | 12 | TRBJ2-2 | NA | TRBV19 | TGTGCCAGTGAGGACTTCGGCGGGGAGCTGTTTTTT | CASEDFGGELFF
NA | 14 | TRBJ1-1 | NA | TRBV28 | TGTGCCAGCAGTTTAAACTCGATGAACACTGAAGCTTTCTTT | CASSLNSMNTEAFF
NA | 17 | TRBJ2-2 | NA | TRBV7-8 | TGTGCCAGCAGCTTAGACGGCGCTATGTCTAGCAACAGGGAGCTGTTTTTT | CASSLDGAMSSNRELFF
NA | 14 | TRBJ2-7 | NA | TRBV6-5 | TGTGCCAGCAGTTCTGAGGGGCCTATCTACGAGCAGTACTTC | CASSSEGPIYEQYF
NA | 12 | TRBJ2-1 | NA | TRBV2 | TGTGCCAGCAGTGGACAACGCAATGAGCAGTTCTTC | CASSGQRNEQFF
NA | 16 | TRBJ2-7 | TRBD1 | TRBV28 | TGTGCCACCAAACCCAGCCAGGACAGGGGCCCCTACGAGCAGTACTTC | CATKPSQDRGPYEQYF
NA | 14 | TRBJ2-3 | NA | TRBV29-1 | TGCAGCGAAAGGGACGGATATAGCACAGATACGCAGTATTTT | CSERDGYSTDTQYF
NA | 14 | TRBJ1-1 | NA | TRBV6-1 | TGTGCCAGCAGTGAACCGGGTGGGGGCTCTGAAGCTTTCTTT | CASSEPGGGSEAFF
NA | 16 | TRBJ1-1 | TRBD1 | TRBV5-1 | TGCGCCAGCAGCTTGGAGGGACAGGGGCTCGGCACTGAAGCTTTCTTT | CASSLEGQGLGTEAFF
NA | 15 | TRBJ2-5 | TRBD2 | TRBV7-9 | TGTGCCAGCAGCCACGGGACTAGCGGGAGTCAGACCCAGTACTTC | CASSHGTSGSQTQYF
NA | 14 | TRBJ1-4 | NA | TRBV30 | TGTGCCTGGGATAGACTTGCAACTAATGAAAAACTGTTTTTT | CAWDRLATNEKLFF
NA | 15 | TRBJ1-1 | NA | TRBV21-1 | TGTGCCAGCAGCAAAAGGGCAGGGGAGAACACTGAAGCTTTCTTT | CASSKRAGENTEAFF
NA | 13 | TRBJ2-1 | NA | TRBV15 | TGTGCCACCAGCACTTGGCAGAACAATGAGCAGTTCTTC | CATSTWQNNEQFF
NA | 15 | TRBJ1-4 | NA | TRBV5-1 | TGCGCCAGCAGCGCAGGCAGGGCAAATAATGAAAAACTGTTTTTT | CASSAGRANNEKLFF
NA | 14 | TRBJ1-5 | NA | TRBV19 | TGTGCCAGTACACTGGGACACAGCAATCAGCCCCAGCATTTT | CASTLGHSNQPQHF
NA | 12 | TRBJ2-5 | TRBD1 | TRBV6-4 | TGTGCCAGTACCCCGGGACAGGGGTCCCGGTACTTC | CASTPGQGSRYF
NA | 16 | TRBJ2-1 | NA | TRBV9 | TGTGCCAGCAGCGCGACCGGGGCGAGCTCCTACAATGAGCAGTTCTTC | CASSATGASSYNEQFF
NA | 16 | TRBJ2-1 | TRBD2 | TRBV7-9 | TGTGCCAGCAGCTTGATGGGACTAGGAGTTGGCAATGAGCAGTTCTTC | CASSLMGLGVGNEQFF
NA | 12 | TRBJ1-1 | NA | TRBV27 | TGTGCCAGCAGTTTCTCCGGGGCGGAAGCTTTCTTT | CASSFSGAEAFF
NA | 16 | TRBJ2-3 | TRBD1 | TRBV7-2 | TGTGCCAGCAGCGTCGGGACAGGAGGTAACACAGATACGCAGTATTTT | CASSVGTGGNTDTQYF
NA | 14 | TRBJ1-1 | NA | TRBV6-5 | TGTGCCAGCAGTAATTCTATTATGAACACTGAAGCTTTCTTT | CASSNSIMNTEAFF
NA | 13 | TRBJ1-1 | NA | TRBV19 | TGTGCCAGTAGTCGGACAATGAACACTGAAGCTTTCTTT | CASSRTMNTEAFF
NA | 14 | TRBJ1-4 | NA | TRBV27 | TGTGCCAGCAGACCGGGACCCTGGGATGAAAAACTGTTTTTT | CASRPGPWDEKLFF
NA | 14 | TRBJ2-1 | TRBD2 | TRBV27 | TGTGCCAGCCTTGGTGTAGCGGGATACAATGAGCAGTTCTTC | CASLGVAGYNEQFF
NA | 17 | TRBJ1-6 | TRBD1 | TRBV27 | TGTGCCAGCAGTCCGCGGTACCCCGGGACAGCTAATTCACCCCTCCACTTT | CASSPRYPGTANSPLHF
NA | 16 | TRBJ1-2 | NA | TRBV9 | TGTGCCAGCAGCGGTGGGTCGGAGGCCGGCGACTATGGCTACACCTTC | CASSGGSEAGDYGYTF
NA | 14 | TRBJ2-1 | NA | TRBV4-1 | TGCGCCAGCAGCCAATCCGCGTACAACAATGAGCAGTTCTTC | CASSQSAYNNEQFF
NA | 11 | TRBJ2-5 | TRBD1 | TRBV11-2 | TGTGCCAGCACCGGTGGACAGGCCCGACACTTC | CASTGGQARHF
NA | 16 | TRBJ2-7 | NA | TRBV27 | TGTGCCAGCAGTTTATATCCGACGTCTACGGTATACGAGCAGTACTTC | CASSLYPTSTVYEQYF
NA | 14 | TRBJ2-1 | NA | TRBV18 | TGTGCCAGCCAGCGCCCGGGATACTACAATGAGCAGTTCTTC | CASQRPGYYNEQFF
NA | 15 | TRBJ2-2 | TRBD2 | TRBV28 | TGTGCCAGCAGGGGCCGGGGGGTGAACACCGGGGAGCTGTTTTTT | CASRGRGVNTGELFF
NA | 15 | TRBJ2-3 | TRBD2 | TRBV28 | TGTGCCAGCAGTATCTTAGCGGGATGGGTAGATACGCAGTATTTT | CASSILAGWVDTQYF
NA | 15 | TRBJ1-1 | TRBD1 | TRBV28 | TGTGCCAGCAGTTTAAGGTTGGCAGGGGGCCCTGAAGCTTTCTTT | CASSLRLAGGPEAFF
NA | 14 | TRBJ1-1 | NA | TRBV6-6 | TGTGCCAGCAGCTACGGGGGGGGGAACACTGAAGCTTTCTTT | CASSYGGGNTEAFF
NA | 13 | TRBJ2-5 | TRBD1 | TRBV27 | TGTGCCAGCAGACAGGGGGAGGCAGAGACCCAGTACTTC | CASRQGEAETQYF
once | 16 | TRBJ2-7 | TRBD1 | TRBV19 | TGTGCCAGTAGCGACAGGGGCCCTATCAGCTCCTACGAGCAGTACTTC | CASSDRGPISSYEQYF
once | 17 | TRBJ2-6 | TRBD1 | TRBV9 | TGTGCCAGCAGCGCGACAGGGGAGGCGGCTGGGGCCAACGTCCTGACTTTC | CASSATGEAAGANVLTF
NA | 13 | TRBJ2-7 | NA | TRBV7-9 | TGTGCCAGCAGCCCCCACGGGACCCACGAGCAGTACTTC | CASSPHGTHEQYF
NA | 12 | TRBJ2-7 | NA | TRBV27 | TGTGCCTCCCAGGGGCTAGCCCGCGAGCAGTACTTC | CASQGLAREQYF
NA | 19 | TRBJ1-1 | TRBD1 | TRBV14 | TGTGCCAGCAGCCAAAGCCGGGACAGGGGGCCCCTGGGGAACACTGAAGCTTTCTTT | CASSQSRDRGPLGNTEAFF
NA | 12 | TRBJ1-2 | NA | TRBV27 | TGTGCCAGCAGTTTTTCAGGGTTTGACTACACCTTC | CASSFSGFDYTF
NA | 16 | TRBJ2-1 | TRBD1 | TRBV10-3 | TGTGCCATCAGTGTATTGGACAGGGAGACTTACAATGAGCAGTTCTTC | CAISVLDRETYNEQFF